Shown below are 24 T cell receptor beta chains from a single sample sequenced in a study of blood T cell repertoires in COVID-19. Assay used: immunoSEQ multiplex PCR; TCRdb lists only in-frame clones, some missing. The sample records around 100,000 clones, approximately 84% being singletons. Source material: peripheral blood. The receptors originated from a woman between 40 and 55 years old with acute or convalescent COVID-19.

Only one count was recorded for this clone. The chain combines TRBV6-5 with TRBJ2-2, with no clear D. This CDR3 has 12 amino acids. Germline V gene sequence: CDR1 MNHEY, CDR2 SVGAGI. The V gene lost 4 bases and the J gene lost 6 bases, with 6 bases spanning the gap. This chain's CDR3 is CASSSTPGELFF. DNA of the CDR3: TGTGCCAGCAGTTCAACTCCCGGGGAGCTGTTTTTT.

This clone appeared a few times. The J gene is TRBJ1-5, the V gene TRBV7-9; unclear D gene. Germline values: CDR1 SEHNR, CDR2 FQNEAQ (reference sequence). The CDR3 loop spans 14 amino acids. Trimming left V 1 base short and J 3 bases short, with 7 bases between. CDR3 sequence (DNA): TGTGCCAGCAGCTTAGAAACAGCCAATCAGCCCCAGCATTTT. It yields the protein CASSLETANQPQHF.

This chain connects TRBV5-1 to TRBJ1-2, with D unresolved. V was clipped by 0 bases and J by 5 bases, with 11 bases between them. The CDR3 sequence is 14 residues long. Looked up from germline, CDR1 is SGHRS and CDR2 is YFSETQ. The CDR3 DNA follows: TGCGCCAGCAGCTTGGAATTCAGGACTTATGGCTACACCTTC. It encodes CASSLEFRTYGYTF. Full variable domain (rest looked up from reference TRBV5-1 and TRBJ1-2): KAGVTQTPRYLIKTRGQQVTLSCSPISGHRSVSWYQQTPGQGLQFLFEYFSETQRNKGNFPGRFSGRQFSNSRSEMNVSTLELGDSALYLCASSLEFRTYGYTFGSGTRLTVV.

The chain is built from TRBV6-5 and TRBJ1-1; TRBD1 matches at 11 bases. The length of the CDR3 is 15 residues. The junction had 6 bases not matched to a gene; V was cut back by 5 bases and J by 4 bases. Germline V gene sequence: CDR1 MNHEY, CDR2 SVGAGI. CDR3 nucleotides: TGTGCCAGCAGTCGGACAGGGGGCGTTAGCACTGAAGCTTTCTTT. It encodes CASSRTGGVSTEAFF.

The chain recombines TRBV6-6 with TRBJ1-5; no definite D call. Germline V CDR1 and CDR2: MNHNY, SVGAGI (reference sequence). V lost 2 bases to trimming and J lost 1 base, with 6 bases between them. The CDR3 extends over 14 amino acids. CDR3 bases: TGTGCCAGCAGTTACGGGGAGAGCAATCAGCCCCAGCATTTT. It encodes CASSYGESNQPQHF.

The V gene is TRBV30, the J gene TRBJ2-7; D is possibly TRBD2 (6 bases). The V and J ends lost 4 bases and 3 bases respectively, with 19 bases between them. The germline CDR1 and CDR2 sequences are GTSNPN and SVGIG (reference sequence). The CDR3 contains 15 residues. CDR3: CAWTGGVLGVYEQYF. The CDR3 DNA follows: TGTGCCTGGACCGGGGGAGTCTTGGGAGTCTACGAGCAGTACTTC. The complete variable domain, with remaining parts taken from reference TRBV30 and TRBJ2-7, reads SQTIHQWPATLVQPVGSPLSLECTVEGTSNPNLYWYRQAAGRGLQLLFYSVGIGQISSEVPQNLSASRPQDRQFILSSKKLLLSDSGFYLCAWTGGVLGVYEQYFGPGTRLTVT.

CDR3 DNA: TGTGCCAGCAGTGACACACGGGGGTACAATGAGCAGTTCTTC. This gives the protein CASSDTRGYNEQFF. This chain joins TRBV2 and TRBJ2-1, with D maybe TRBD2 (6 bases). The CDR3 spans 14 residues. Looked up from germline, CDR1 is SNHLY and CDR2 is FYNNEI. V gave up 3 bases and J gave up 4 bases, with 10 bases separating them.

This clone came up once. The chain employs TRBV25-1 and TRBJ1-3; 8 nucleotides agree with TRBD1. Trimming took 4 bases from V and 4 from J; bases not matched to a gene: 9. CDR3 length equals 16 residues. Germline V gene lookup returns CDR1 MGHDK and CDR2 SYGVNS. In DNA form, the CDR3 reads TGTGCCAGCAGTGGGAACCAGGGGGCGAGAGGAAACACCATATATTTT. It encodes CASSGNQGARGNTIYF. Based on the CDR3 plus reference TRBV25-1 and TRBJ1-3, the full variable domain is EADIYQTPRYLVIGTGKKITLECSQTMGHDKMYWYQQDPGMELHLIHYSYGVNSTEKGDLSSESTVSRIRTEHFPLTLESARPSHTSQYLCASSGNQGARGNTIYFGEGSWLTVV.

The chain combines TRBV2 with TRBJ1-2; the D gene is possibly TRBD1 (6 bases). Per germline, CDR1 SNHLY and CDR2 FYNNEI. V was trimmed by 6 bases and J by 8 bases, leaving 13 bases between them. The CDR3 runs to 12 residues. DNA of the CDR3: TGTGCCAGCAGGGTGGACAGCTACGGCTACACCTTC. Translation: CASRVDSYGYTF.

This clone showed up just once. This sequence joins TRBV7-9 and TRBJ2-3; 15 bases are a match to TRBD2. The germline gives CDR1 SEHNR, CDR2 FQNEAQ (reference sequence). With V trimmed by 5 bases and J by 4 bases, 4 bases remained unmatched. The length of the CDR3 is 16 residues. Here the CDR3 DNA reads TGTGCCAGCAGCCGCCGGACTAGCGGGGGGGCAGATACGCAGTATTTT. This encodes CASSRRTSGGADTQYF.

The rearrangement joins TRBV5-4 to TRBJ2-1; D is perhaps TRBD2 (6 bases). Germline V gene data show CDR1 as SGHNT and CDR2 as YYREEE (reference sequence). The V end was cut by 9 bases, the J end by 0 bases, with 13 bases between. The CDR3 has 14 amino acids. As DNA, the CDR3 is TGTGCCACCGGACTATCGAGCTCCTACAATGAGCAGTTCTTC. It is translated as CATGLSSSYNEQFF.

J is TRBJ1-4 and V is TRBV19; D possibly corresponds to TRBD1 (6 bases). This CDR3 has 15 residues. Trimming removed 5 bases from V and 6 bases from J, with 16 bases in between. CDR1 is LNHDA and CDR2 is SQIVND in the germline V gene (reference sequence). The CDR3 nucleotides are TGTGCCAGTAGTGCCCGGGGGGGGCGCGATGAAAAACTGTTTTTT. Translating gives CASSARGGRDEKLFF.

The chain is built from TRBV11-2 and TRBJ1-1; 9 bases are shared with TRBD1. CDR1 is SGHAT and CDR2 is FQNNGV in the germline V gene. The CDR3 has 15 amino acids. The ends lost 3 bases at V and 5 bases at J; junction bases unmatched: 7. CDR3 in DNA: TGTGCCAGCAGCTTCAACAGGGGGCGAGTGACTGAAGCTTTCTTT. It translates to CASSFNRGRVTEAFF.

The rearrangement joins TRBV11-3 to TRBJ1-1, with D possibly being TRBD1 (5 bases). V was cut by 1 base and J by 5 bases, with 8 bases left in between. The CDR3 runs 13 residues. Per the germline V gene, CDR1 is SGHNT and CDR2 is YENEEA. The CDR3 loop reads CASSLARGTEAFF. For the CDR3, the DNA is TGTGCCAGCAGCTTAGCTAGGGGAACTGAAGCTTTCTTT.

The chain combines TRBV19 with TRBJ1-4; 10 bases map to TRBD1. The CDR3 has 15 residues. Germline V CDR1 and CDR2: LNHDA, SQIVND (reference sequence). V lost 5 bases, J lost 8 bases, and 8 bases stayed unmatched. CDR3 amino acids: CASSRDRGRKEKLFF. The CDR3 DNA reads as TGTGCCAGTAGTCGGGACAGGGGTCGGAAGGAAAAACTGTTTTTT.

V and J are TRBV5-1 and TRBJ1-2, with D maybe TRBD1 (6 bases). Looked up from germline, CDR1 is SGHRS and CDR2 is YFSETQ. With 1 base removed from V and 5 bases from J, the gap between germline ends came to 9 bases. CDR3 size: 13 residues. The CDR3 loop is CASSLLTGYGYTF. CDR3 sequence (DNA): TGCGCCAGCAGCTTGCTTACAGGGTATGGCTACACCTTC.

The CDR3 loop reads CASSPQGATDTQYF. In DNA, the CDR3 is TGTGCCAGCTCACCCCAGGGGGCGACAGATACGCAGTATTTT. The chain joins TRBV18 to TRBJ2-3; 8 nucleotides line up with TRBD1. CDR1 KGHSH and CDR2 LQKENI come from the germline V gene. The junction had 2 bases not matched to a gene; V was cut back by 3 bases and J by 3 bases. The CDR3 has 14 amino acids.

The chain carries TRBV6-5 and TRBJ1-6, with TRBD1 as a possible D gene (5 bases). Trimming pared 4 bases from V and 9 bases from J, leaving 13 bases between. The CDR3 length is 14 residues. Germline assignment: CDR1 MNHEY and CDR2 SVGAGI. The chain's CDR3 is CASSFRAGGSPLHF. CDR3 DNA: TGTGCCAGCAGTTTTAGGGCGGGGGGTTCACCCCTCCACTTT.

The chain couples TRBV2 to TRBJ1-1; weak D call: TRBD1 (5 bases). The CDR3 loop spans 13 amino acids. The V gene's germline CDR1 is SNHLY and CDR2 FYNNEI. V was clipped by 6 bases and J by 5 bases, with 13 bases between them. CDR3 sequence: CASSLGLRTEAFF. The CDR3 bases are TGTGCCAGCAGCTTGGGGCTTCGAACTGAAGCTTTCTTT.

This clone was seen just once. V usage is TRBV19 and J usage is TRBJ1-5, with D maybe TRBD1 (6 bases). Germline CDR1 reads LNHDA; CDR2 reads SQIVND (reference sequence). Between the trimmed V and J ends, which lost 2 bases and 0 bases, there was a span of 14 bases. The length of the CDR3 is 17 residues. In DNA, the CDR3 is TGTGCCAGTAGTATATCTTCAGGGGCTCATAGCAATCAGCCCCAGCATTTT. Its protein product is CASSISSGAHSNQPQHF.

The chain recombines TRBV6-5 with TRBJ2-2; 8 nucleotides line up with TRBD2. Germline-derived CDR1 and CDR2 are MNHEY and SVGAGI. After removal of 6 bases from V and 7 bases from J, the junction contained 10 bases not matched to a gene. The CDR3 covers 15 residues. The CDR3 sequence is CASRLSGGRGGELFF. For the CDR3, the DNA is TGTGCCAGCAGACTAAGCGGGGGCCGGGGCGGGGAGCTGTTTTTT.

This clone was found once. The V and J genes are TRBV27 and TRBJ2-5; 9 positions agree with TRBD2. Germline CDR1 is MNHEY and CDR2 is SMNVEV (reference sequence). The CDR3 contains 15 residues. V was clipped by 3 bases and J by 7 bases; unmatched bases: 9. CDR3 amino acids: CASSLSAGGSGTQYF. CDR3 nucleotide sequence: TGTGCCAGCAGTTTGTCAGCGGGGGGATCGGGGACCCAGTACTTC.

CDR3 in amino acids: CASSLAGGQETQYF. The CDR3 DNA is TGTGCCAGCAGCTTAGCGGGGGGGCAGGAGACCCAGTACTTC. The chain carries TRBV7-9 and TRBJ2-5; possibly TRBD2 for D (7 bases). CDR1 and CDR2 (germline): SEHNR, FQNEAQ (reference sequence). The V end was cut by 0 bases, the J end by 5 bases, with 10 bases between. The CDR3 runs to 14 residues.

This rearrangement joins TRBV11-2 to TRBJ2-7; 8 bases are shared with TRBD2. The trim removed 1 base at V and 3 bases at J, leaving 5 bases unmatched. This CDR3 is 15 amino acids long. Germline V lookup: CDR1 SGHAT, CDR2 FQNNGV. The CDR3 protein is CASSLAGTRDYEQYF. The CDR3 DNA follows: TGTGCCAGCAGCTTAGCCGGGACTAGGGACTACGAGCAGTACTTC.